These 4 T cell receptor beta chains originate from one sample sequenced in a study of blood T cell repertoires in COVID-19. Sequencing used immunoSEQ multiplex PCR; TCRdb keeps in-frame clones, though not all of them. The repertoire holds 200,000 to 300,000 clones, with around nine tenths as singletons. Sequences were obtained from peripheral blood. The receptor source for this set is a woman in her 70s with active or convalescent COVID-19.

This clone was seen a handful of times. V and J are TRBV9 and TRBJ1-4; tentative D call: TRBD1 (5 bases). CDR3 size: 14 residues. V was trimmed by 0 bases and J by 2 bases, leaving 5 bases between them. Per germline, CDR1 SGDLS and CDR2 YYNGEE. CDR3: CASSVGQTNEKLFF. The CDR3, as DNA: TGTGCCAGCAGCGTAGGACAGACTAATGAAAAACTGTTTTTT.

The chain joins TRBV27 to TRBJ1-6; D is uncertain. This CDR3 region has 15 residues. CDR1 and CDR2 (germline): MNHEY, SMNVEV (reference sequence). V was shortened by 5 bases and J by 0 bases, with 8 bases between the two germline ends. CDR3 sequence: CASSPPSSYNSPLHF. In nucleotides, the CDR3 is TGTGCCAGCAGTCCACCGAGCTCCTATAATTCACCCCTCCACTTT.

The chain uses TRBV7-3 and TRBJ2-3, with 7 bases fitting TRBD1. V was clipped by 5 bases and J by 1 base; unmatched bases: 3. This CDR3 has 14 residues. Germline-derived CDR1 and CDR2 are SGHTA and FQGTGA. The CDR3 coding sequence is TGTGCCAGCAGCCTCGGACAGGGCACAGATACGCAGTATTTT. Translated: CASSLGQGTDTQYF.

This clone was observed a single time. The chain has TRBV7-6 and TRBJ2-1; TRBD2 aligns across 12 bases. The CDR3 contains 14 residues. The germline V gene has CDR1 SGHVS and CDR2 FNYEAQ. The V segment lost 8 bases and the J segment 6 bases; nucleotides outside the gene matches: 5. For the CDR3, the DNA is TGTGCCAGCGCAGGACTAGCGGGGTCCAATGAGCAGTTCTTC. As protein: CASAGLAGSNEQFF.